This TCR beta chain is from a study of siplizumab effects on memory and regulatory T cells. Generated by immunoSEQ multiplex PCR, the TCRdb table keeps only in-frame clones and is missing some. This sample has 80,000 to 130,000 clones; 75% to 95% occur once, and the top ten carry 2.5% to 3%. Germline assignment: CDR1 SEHNR and CDR2 FQNEAQ (reference sequence). The CDR3 is 14 amino acids. V lost 8 bases, J lost 2 bases, and 13 bases lay in between. This TCR was sampled from a human donor in good health. Some clones in this sample may be carry-over from other donors' samples. The V and J genes are TRBV7-9 and TRBJ2-1, with D possibly TRBD2 on 6 matching bases. The source material was CD4+ T cells sorted from blood. In DNA form, the CDR3 reads TGTGCCAGCGGGGCGGGATCAGCCTACAATGAGCAGTTCTTC. Translating it yields CASGAGSAYNEQFF. Together with reference TRBV7-9 and TRBJ2-1, the CDR3 gives the full variable domain: DTGVSQNPRHKITKRGQNVTFRCDPISEHNRLYWYRQTLGQGPEFLTYFQNEAQLEKSRLLSDRFSAERPKGSFSTLEIQRTEQGDSAMYLCASGAGSAYNEQFFGPGTRLTVL.